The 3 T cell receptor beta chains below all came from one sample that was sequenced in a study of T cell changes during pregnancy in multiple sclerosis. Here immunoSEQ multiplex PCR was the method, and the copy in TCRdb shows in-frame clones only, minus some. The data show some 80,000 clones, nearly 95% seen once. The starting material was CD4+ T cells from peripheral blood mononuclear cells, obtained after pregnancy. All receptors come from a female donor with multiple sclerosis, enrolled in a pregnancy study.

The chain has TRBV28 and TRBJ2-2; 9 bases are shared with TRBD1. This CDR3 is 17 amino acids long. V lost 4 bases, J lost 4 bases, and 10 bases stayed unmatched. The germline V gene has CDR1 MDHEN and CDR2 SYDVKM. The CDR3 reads CASSYRGLRRGTGELFF. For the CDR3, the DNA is TGTGCCAGCAGTTACAGGGGGCTTAGGCGAGGCACCGGGGAGCTGTTTTTT.

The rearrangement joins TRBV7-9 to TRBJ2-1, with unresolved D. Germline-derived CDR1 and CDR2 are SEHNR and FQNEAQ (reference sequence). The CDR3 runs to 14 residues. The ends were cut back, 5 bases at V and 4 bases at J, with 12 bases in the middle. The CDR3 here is CASSPLPVYNEQFF. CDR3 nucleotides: TGTGCCAGCAGCCCCCTGCCAGTTTACAATGAGCAGTTCTTC.

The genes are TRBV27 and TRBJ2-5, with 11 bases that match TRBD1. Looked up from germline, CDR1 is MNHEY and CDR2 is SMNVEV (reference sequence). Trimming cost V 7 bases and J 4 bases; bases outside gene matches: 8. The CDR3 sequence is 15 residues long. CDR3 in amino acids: CASTPDRGRVETQYF. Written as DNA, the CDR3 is TGTGCCAGCACCCCGGACAGGGGGCGCGTAGAGACCCAGTACTTC.